This T cell receptor (beta chain) comes out of a study of T cells in Graves' hyperthyroidism and ophthalmopathy. Study summary: The authors collected peripheral blood at initial diagnosis, before any treatment.

This clonotype was seen a handful of times. Antigen specificity is unknown. An absence of ophthalmopathy progression within 18 months meant stable Graves' hyperthyroidism. There were TCR beta CDR3 regions amplified from RNA transcripts. First-round RT-PCR with HTBI primers amplified the TCR CDR3 region. TCRdb reanalysed the multiplex PCR reads using MiXCR and keeps one entry per CDR3 protein. The sample shows some 560,000 distinct CDR3 sequences, less than 15% of them seen only once. Trimming stripped 5 bases from V and 0 bases from J, with 9 bases between. CDR3 length: 13 amino acids. Per the germline V gene, CDR1 is SGHRS and CDR2 is YFSETQ. Overall study findings and caveats: Within blood appeared most thyroid clonotypes that had expanded above 0.001.

Sequenced material: blood. The clonotype comes from a woman in her forties with Graves' hyperthyroidism. The rearrangement uses TRBV5-1 and TRBJ2-7, with no clear D. CDR3 protein: CASRTESSYEQYF. Here the CDR3 DNA reads TGCGCCAGCAGAACGGAGAGCTCCTACGAGCAGTACTTC.